This TCR beta chain derives from a study of a mutant IDH1 vaccine in newly diagnosed glioma. About the research overall: Most patients had received both radiotherapy and temozolomide, the prior options being radiotherapy, temozolomide, or both. Study outcomes and limitations: Vaccine-induced immune responses were detected in around 93% of patients. Pseudoprogression appeared independent of alterations in top peripheral clonotypes.

The CDR3 covers 12 residues. V was trimmed by 3 bases and J by 8 bases, leaving 10 bases between them. Germline V gene lookup returns CDR1 SQVTM and CDR2 ANQGSEA. Repertoires were generated with immunoSEQ multiplex PCR, while TCRdb's copy carries only in-frame clones and drops some. The sample records about 23,000 clones, 90% to 95% being singletons. This clone was recorded only once. Its antigen is unidentified. Noted time point: baseline, week 1 (first vaccination visit). As for treatment: pre-vaccination baseline after standard-of-care therapy. There were new WHO grade 3 or 4 astrocytomas in the donors, and these were IDH1-mutant and ATRX-lost.

This specimen consisted of PBMCs, obtained from a glioma patient treated with radiotherapy, temozolomide or both. The chain links TRBV29-1 to TRBJ1-4; D is unresolved. This receptor was taken from a young man with glioma. The CDR3 region has the DNA TGCAGCGTTGAGTTAGGTGGGGAAAAACTGTTTTTT. This codes for CSVELGGEKLFF.